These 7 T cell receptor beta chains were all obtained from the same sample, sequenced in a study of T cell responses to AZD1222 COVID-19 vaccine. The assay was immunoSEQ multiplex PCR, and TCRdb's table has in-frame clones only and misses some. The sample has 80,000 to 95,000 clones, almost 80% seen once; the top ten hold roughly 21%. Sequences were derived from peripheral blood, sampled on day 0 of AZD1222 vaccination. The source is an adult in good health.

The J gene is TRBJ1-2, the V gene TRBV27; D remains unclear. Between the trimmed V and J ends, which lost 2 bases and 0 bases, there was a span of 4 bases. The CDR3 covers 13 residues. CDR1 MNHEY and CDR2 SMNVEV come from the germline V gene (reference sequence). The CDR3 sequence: CASSLDTNYGYTF. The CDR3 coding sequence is TGTGCCAGCAGTTTAGATACTAACTATGGCTACACCTTC.

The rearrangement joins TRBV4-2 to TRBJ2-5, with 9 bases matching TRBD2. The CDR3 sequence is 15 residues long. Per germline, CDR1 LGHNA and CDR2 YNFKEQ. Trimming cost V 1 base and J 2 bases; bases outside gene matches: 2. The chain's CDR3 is CASSQGAGGQETQYF. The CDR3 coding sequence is TGTGCCAGCAGCCAAGGAGCGGGGGGACAAGAGACCCAGTACTTC.

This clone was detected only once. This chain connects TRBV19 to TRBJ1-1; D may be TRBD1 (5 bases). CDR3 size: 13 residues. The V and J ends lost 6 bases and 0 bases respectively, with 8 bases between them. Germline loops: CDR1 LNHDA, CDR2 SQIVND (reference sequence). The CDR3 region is CASSQGLNTEAFF. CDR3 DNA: TGTGCCAGTAGCCAGGGCCTGAACACTGAAGCTTTCTTT.

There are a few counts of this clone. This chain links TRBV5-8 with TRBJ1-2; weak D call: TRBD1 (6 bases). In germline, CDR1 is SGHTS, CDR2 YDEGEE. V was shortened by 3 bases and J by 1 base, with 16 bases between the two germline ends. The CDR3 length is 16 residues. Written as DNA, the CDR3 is TGTGCCAGCAGCTACGGGACATCCCTTTATAACTATGGCTACACCTTC. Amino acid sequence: CASSYGTSLYNYGYTF.

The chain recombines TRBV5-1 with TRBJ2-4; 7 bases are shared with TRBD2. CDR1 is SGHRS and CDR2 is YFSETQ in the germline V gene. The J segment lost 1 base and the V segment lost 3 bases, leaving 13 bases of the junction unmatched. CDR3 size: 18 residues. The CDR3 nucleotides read TGCGCCAGCAGCTCGCCCTCTTATGCGGGAGCTGCCAAAAACATTCAGTACTTC. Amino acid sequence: CASSSPSYAGAAKNIQYF.

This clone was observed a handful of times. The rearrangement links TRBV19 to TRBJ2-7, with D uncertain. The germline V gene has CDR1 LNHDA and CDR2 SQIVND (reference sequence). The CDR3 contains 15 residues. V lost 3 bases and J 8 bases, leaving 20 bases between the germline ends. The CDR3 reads CASSISLGANGKQYF. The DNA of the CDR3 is TGTGCCAGTAGTATCAGTTTAGGAGCGAATGGGAAGCAGTACTTC.

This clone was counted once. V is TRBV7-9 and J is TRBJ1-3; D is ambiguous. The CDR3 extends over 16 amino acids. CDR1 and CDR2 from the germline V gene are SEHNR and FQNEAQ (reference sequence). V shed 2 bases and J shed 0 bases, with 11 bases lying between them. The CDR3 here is CASSLMGLSSGNTIYF. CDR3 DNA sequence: TGTGCCAGCAGCTTAATGGGCTTAAGCTCTGGAAACACCATATATTTT. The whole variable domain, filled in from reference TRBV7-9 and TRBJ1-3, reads DTGVSQNPRHKITKRGQNVTFRCDPISEHNRLYWYRQTLGQGPEFLTYFQNEAQLEKSRLLSDRFSAERPKGSFSTLEIQRTEQGDSAMYLCASSLMGLSSGNTIYFGEGSWLTVV.